A single sample gave rise to the 4 T cell receptor beta chains below, sequenced in a study of T cells after yellow fever vaccination. TCRdb re-derived calls from the 5' RACE reads in MiXCR, one entry per CDR3 protein. This table has about 160,000 distinct CDR3 sequences, 6% to 7.5% appearing once. The sample consisted of CD4+ T cells sorted from PBMCs, taken more than 4 days after the first yellow fever vaccination. The receptors derive from a man between 18 and 29 years old who received the YFV17D yellow fever vaccine.

This clonotype was seen at least ten times. V gene TRBV6-5 combines with J gene TRBJ1-1, with D possibly matching TRBD1 (5 bases). The CDR3 extends over 13 amino acids. Germline CDR1 is MNHEY and CDR2 is SVGAGI. The V gene lost 7 bases and the J gene lost 4 bases, with 13 bases spanning the gap. CDR3 region: CASINTGGTEAFF. CDR3 in DNA: TGTGCCAGCATCAACACGGGGGGCACTGAAGCTTTCTTT.

The table lists this clonotype with many counts. The genes are TRBV20-1 and TRBJ1-1; 10 nucleotides line up with TRBD1. CDR1 is DFQATT and CDR2 is SNEGSKA in the germline V gene (reference sequence). Trimming removed 3 bases from V and 6 bases from J; junction bases left unmatched: 10. This CDR3 has 15 amino acids. The CDR3 DNA sequence: TGCAGTGCTAGCGACAGGGGGCTTTTACTCGCTGAAGCTTTCTTT. This codes for CSASDRGLLLAEAFF.

There are many counts of this clonotype. The rearrangement links TRBV2 to TRBJ1-4, with 9 bases matching TRBD1. The CDR3 is 14 residues long. J lost 6 bases, V lost 7 bases, and 6 bases had no gene match. Germline assignment: CDR1 SNHLY and CDR2 FYNNEI. As DNA, the CDR3 is TGTGCCAGCAAAGGTCGGACAGGGGATGAAAAACTGTTTTTT. Its translation is CASKGRTGDEKLFF. Full variable domain (remainder filled in from reference TRBV2 and TRBJ1-4): EPEVTQTPSHQVTQMGQEVILRCVPISNHLYFYWYRQILGQKVEFLVSFYNNEISEKSEIFDDQFSVERPDGSNFTLKIRSTKLEDSAMYFCASKGRTGDEKLFFGSGTQLSVL.

This clonotype was detected ten times or more. The rearrangement links TRBV6-6 to TRBJ1-2; D might be TRBD1 (5 bases). Germline assignment: CDR1 MNHNY and CDR2 SVGAGI (reference sequence). The CDR3 length is 13 residues. The ends were cut back, 6 bases at V and 3 bases at J, with 11 bases in the middle. Here the CDR3 DNA reads TGTGCCAGCAGGCCCCAGGGCCACTATGGCTACACCTTC. This sequence encodes CASRPQGHYGYTF.